A selection of T cell receptor beta chains follows, all from one sample in a study of blood T cells in healthy people across ages. A single record per CDR3 protein comes from TCRdb applying MiXCR to the 5' RACE reads. This sample yields about 1.6 million distinct CDR3 sequences, of which about 35% are seen a single time; approximately 11% belongs to the top ten. Specimen: blood. Every receptor here comes from a woman aged 30 to 39 in good health. Each CDR3 is given with its conserved first and last residue. A D gene is named only where the DNA matches it firmly. Not every row has a clone size; where given, it reads once, few, many or a size class.

TRBV20-1	TRBD2	few	TRBJ2-1	CSAVAGGSSYNEQFF	TGCAGTGCGGTAGCGGGAGGGAGCTCCTACAATGAGCAGTTCTTC
TRBV5-1	TRBD2	few	TRBJ2-6	CASSGGLAVSGANVLTF	TGCGCCAGCAGCGGGGGACTAGCGGTTTCTGGGGCCAACGTCCTGACTTTC
TRBV14	-	-	TRBJ1-2	CASSNGRTYGYTF	TGTGCCAGCAGCAATGGACGCACCTATGGCTACACCTTC
TRBV6-1	TRBD2	-	TRBJ2-1	CASSGLAGESEQFF	TGTGCCAGCAGCGGACTAGCGGGAGAGAGCGAGCAGTTCTTC
TRBV7-9	TRBD1	-	TRBJ2-2	CATEGQDNTGELFF	TGTGCCACCGAGGGACAGGACAACACCGGGGAGCTGTTTTTT
TRBV20-1	TRBD2	-	TRBJ2-3	CARSTGSLAGGPGTDTQYF	TGCGCCAGGTCGACAGGGTCGCTAGCGGGGGGGCCCGGCACAGATACGCAGTATTTT
TRBV5-1	-	-	TRBJ1-2	CASAIGRLENCGYTF	TGCGCCAGCGCGATCGGACGGTTAGAAAACTGTGGCTACACCTTC
TRBV12-3/TRBV12-4	-	-	TRBJ1-1	CASSLKAVMNTEAFF	TGTGCCAGCAGTTTAAAGGCCGTCATGAACACTGAAGCTTTCTTT
TRBV19	-	-	TRBJ1-5	CASSPQGGQINQPQHF	TGTGCCAGTAGTCCACAGGGCGGACAGATCAATCAGCCCCAGCATTTT
TRBV5-1	-	many	TRBJ2-7	CASSSQGGSYEQYF	TGTGCCAGCAGCTCTCAAGGGGGGTCCTACGAGCAGTACTTC
TRBV20-1	-	few	TRBJ2-7	CSARESRAYEQYF	TGCAGTGCTAGAGAAAGCAGGGCCTACGAGCAGTACTTC
TRBV7-2	TRBD2	-	TRBJ2-7	CASSLESGGAREQYF	TGTGCCAGCAGCTTAGAAAGCGGGGGGGCCCGAGAGCAGTACTTC
TRBV20-1	-	-	TRBJ2-1	CSARVGTYNEQCF	TGCAGTGCTAGAGTCGGGACGTACAATGAGCAGTGCTTC
TRBV12-3/TRBV12-4	TRBD1	-	TRBJ1-1	CASSRNRGGTEAFF	TGTGCCAGCAGCCGAAACAGGGGAGGGACTGAAGCTTTCTTT